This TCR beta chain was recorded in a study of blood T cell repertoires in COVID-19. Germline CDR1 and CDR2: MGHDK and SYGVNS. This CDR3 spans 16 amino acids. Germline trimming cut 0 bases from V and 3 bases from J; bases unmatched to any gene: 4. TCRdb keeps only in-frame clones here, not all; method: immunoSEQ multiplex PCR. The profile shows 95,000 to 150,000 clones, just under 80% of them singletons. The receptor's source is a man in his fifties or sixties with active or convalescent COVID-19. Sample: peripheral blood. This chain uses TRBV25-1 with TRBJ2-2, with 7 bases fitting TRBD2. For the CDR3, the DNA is TGTGCCAGCAGTGAATACACTAGCGCTTACACCGGGGAGCTGTTTTTT. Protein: CASSEYTSAYTGELFF.